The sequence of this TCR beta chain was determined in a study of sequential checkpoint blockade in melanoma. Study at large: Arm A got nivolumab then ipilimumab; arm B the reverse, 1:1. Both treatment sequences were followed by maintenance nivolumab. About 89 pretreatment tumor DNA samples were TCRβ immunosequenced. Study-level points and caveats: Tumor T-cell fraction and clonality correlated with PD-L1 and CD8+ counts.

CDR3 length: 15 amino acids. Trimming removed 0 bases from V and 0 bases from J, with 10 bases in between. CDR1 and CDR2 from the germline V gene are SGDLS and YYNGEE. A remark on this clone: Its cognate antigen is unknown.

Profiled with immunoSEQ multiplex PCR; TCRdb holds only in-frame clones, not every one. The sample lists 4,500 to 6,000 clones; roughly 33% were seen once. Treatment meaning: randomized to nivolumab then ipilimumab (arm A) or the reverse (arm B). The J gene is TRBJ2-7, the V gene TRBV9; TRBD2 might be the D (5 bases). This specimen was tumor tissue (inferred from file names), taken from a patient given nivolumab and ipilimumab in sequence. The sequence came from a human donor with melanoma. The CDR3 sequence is CASSVATGTSYEQYF. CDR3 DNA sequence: TGTGCCAGCAGCGTAGCGACGGGAACCTCCTACGAGCAGTACTTC. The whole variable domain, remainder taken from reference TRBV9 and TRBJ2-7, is DSGVTQTPKHLITATGQRVTLRCSPRSGDLSVYWYQQSLDQGLQFLIQYYNGEERAKGNILERFSAQQFPDLHSELNLSSLELGDSALYFCASSVATGTSYEQYFGPGTRLTVT.